Below, 27 T cell receptor beta chains from the same sample are listed, as sequenced in a study of siplizumab effects on memory and regulatory T cells. Libraries were prepared by immunoSEQ multiplex PCR; TCRdb keeps only in-frame clonotypes and omits some of them. This table has tens of thousands of clones, about 90% appearing once. The sequenced sample consisted of CD8+ T cells sorted from blood. The receptors here all came from a human donor in good health.

The V gene is TRBV19, the J gene TRBJ2-6; D is unclear. Germline lookup yields CDR1 LNHDA and CDR2 SQIVND (reference sequence). The CDR3 extends over 14 amino acids. V was clipped by 5 bases and J by 1 base, with 6 bases between them. In DNA form, the CDR3 reads TGTGCCAGTAGTTTGGGTTCTGGGGCCAACGTCCTGACTTTC. It encodes CASSLGSGANVLTF.

CDR3 sequence (DNA): TGCGCCAGCACGAGAACTAAAGCAGGGTTATGGAGCACAGATACGCAGTATTTT. It specifies CASTRTKAGLWSTDTQYF. The gene calls are TRBV5-1 and TRBJ2-3; D possibly corresponds to TRBD1 (5 bases). Trimming stripped 6 bases from V and 0 bases from J, with 23 bases between. Germline V gives CDR1 SGHRS, CDR2 YFSETQ. The CDR3 runs 18 residues.

This clone has more than one count but fewer than ten. The chain recombines TRBV6-1 with TRBJ2-7, with D possibly being TRBD2 (5 bases). The ends were cut back, 6 bases at V and 6 bases at J, with 15 bases in the middle. This CDR3 spans 13 amino acids. Looked up from germline, CDR1 is MNHNS and CDR2 is SASEGT. CDR3: CASSEGFGLEQYF. The CDR3 bases are TGTGCCAGCAGCGAGGGATTCGGTCTCGAGCAGTACTTC.

Comment on this clone: The germline gene is not matched at one end of the junction; a read error may be the cause. The chain couples TRBV5-4 to TRBJ2-7; 7 bases fit TRBD1. Germline lookup yields CDR1 SGHNT and CDR2 YYREEE (reference sequence). This CDR3 comprises 13 residues. The CDR3 reads CASNPGAKGALIF. CDR3 coding DNA: TGTGCCAGCAACCCCGGAGCAAAGGGGGCCCTCATCTTC. Drawing the rest from reference TRBV5-4 and TRBJ2-7, the complete variable domain is ETGVTQSPTHLIKTRGQQVTLRCSSQSGHNTVSWYQQALGQGPQFIFQYYREEENGRGNFPPRFSGLQFPNYSSELNVNALELDDSALYLCASNPGAKGALIFGPGTRLTVT.

The chain has TRBV6-1 and TRBJ2-7; TRBD1 is a possible D gene (6 bases). Per the germline V gene, CDR1 is MNHNS and CDR2 is SASEGT. Between the trimmed V and J ends, which lost 5 bases and 0 bases, there was a span of 11 bases. The CDR3 loop spans 14 amino acids. CDR3 sequence reads: CASSPRDTSYEQYF. CDR3 DNA sequence: TGTGCCAGCAGTCCTCGGGACACCTCCTACGAGCAGTACTTC.

The chain joins TRBV7-9 to TRBJ2-7; D gene uncertain. Germline assignment: CDR1 SEHNR and CDR2 FQNEAQ (reference sequence). This CDR3 spans 15 amino acids. V was pared by 6 bases and J by 2 bases, with 17 bases between. CDR3 in DNA: TGTGCCAGCAGTCCCGCCCAAAACCTAGCCTACGAGCAGTACTTC. It encodes CASSPAQNLAYEQYF.

The chain has TRBV21-1 and TRBJ1-2; TRBD1, the D gene given by the table, was not confirmed from the DNA. TRBV21-1 is a known pseudogene. The CDR3 is made up of 15 amino acids. DNA of the CDR3: TGTGCCAGCAGCAAAACTGGGCAGTCCAACTATGGCTACACCTTC. Its translation: CASSKTGQSNYGYTF.

J is TRBJ2-1 and V is TRBV4-1, with 10 bases matching TRBD2. Germline CDR1 is MGHRA and CDR2 is YSYEKL. The junction had 8 bases not matched to a gene; V was cut back by 3 bases and J by 6 bases. This CDR3 has 16 amino acids. In nucleotides, the CDR3 is TGCGCCAGCAGCCATAGGCGGACTAGCGGATCCAATGAGCAGTTCTTC. This translates into CASSHRRTSGSNEQFF.

A single count supports this clone. The V call is TRBV27, the J call TRBJ2-6; D gene unclear. The CDR3 contains 15 residues. Germline loops: CDR1 MNHEY, CDR2 SMNVEV (reference sequence). V shed 3 bases and J shed 0 bases, with 6 bases lying between them. CDR3 amino acids: CASSLDGSGANVLTF. CDR3 bases: TGTGCCAGCAGTTTGGACGGCTCTGGGGCCAACGTCCTGACTTTC.

Turning to this clone: In the same sample, other DNA sequences code for this CDR3. The chain uses TRBV15 and TRBJ1-5; D might be TRBD1 (6 bases). The CDR3 runs 15 residues. V shed 3 bases and J shed 3 bases, with 12 bases lying between them. Looked up from germline, CDR1 is LNHNV and CDR2 is YYDKDF (reference sequence). DNA of the CDR3: TGTGCCACCAGCAGGGAGACAGGCTCCAATCAGCCCCAGCATTTT. Its translation: CATSRETGSNQPQHF. The variable domain in full, with the rest retrieved from reference TRBV15 and TRBJ1-5, is DAMVIQNPRYQVTQFGKPVTLSCSQTLNHNVMYWYQQKSSQAPKLLFHYYDKDFNNEADTPDNFQSRRPNTSFCFLDIRSPGLGDTAMYLCATSRETGSNQPQHFGDGTRLSIL.

This clone appeared a few times. J is TRBJ1-2 and V is TRBV7-9; D ambiguous. CDR3 length: 17 amino acids. CDR1 SEHNR and CDR2 FQNEAQ come from the germline V gene (reference sequence). The V end was cut by 0 bases, the J end by 4 bases, with 18 bases between. The CDR3 DNA is TGTGCCAGCAGCTTAGCGGATGGGTCTCCAAGAGGCTATGGCTACACCTTC. Translated, it gives CASSLADGSPRGYGYTF.

The chain employs TRBV4-1 and TRBJ1-2; no clear D gene. The CDR3 is 14 residues long. The V end was cut by 4 bases, the J end by 2 bases, with 11 bases between. Germline V gives CDR1 MGHRA, CDR2 YSYEKL. The CDR3 protein is CASSPGPQNYGYTF. The CDR3 DNA reads as TGCGCCAGCAGCCCCGGGCCTCAGAACTATGGCTACACCTTC.

V is TRBV12-5 and J is TRBJ2-7, with a possible D match to TRBD2 (5 bases). Germline-derived CDR1 and CDR2 are LGHNT and FRNRAP. This CDR3 has 13 residues. Trimming removed 3 bases at V and 3 bases at J, with 9 bases between. CDR3: CASGFASSYEQYF. Here the CDR3 DNA reads TGTGCTAGTGGTTTCGCTAGCAGCTACGAGCAGTACTTC.

This clone was counted once. The genes are TRBV4-1 and TRBJ2-2; TRBD1 is a possible D gene (6 bases). The germline V gene has CDR1 MGHRA and CDR2 YSYEKL. V was trimmed by 4 bases and J by 4 bases, leaving 16 bases between them. CDR3 size: 16 residues. CDR3 sequence (DNA): TGCGCCAGCAGCCTCCCCGGACAGAGACCCACCGGGGAGCTGTTTTTT. It codes for CASSLPGQRPTGELFF.

The V call is TRBV19, the J call TRBJ2-3; D possibly corresponds to TRBD2 (6 bases). V lost 6 bases and J 6 bases, leaving 16 bases between the germline ends. This CDR3 has 14 amino acids. The germline CDR1 and CDR2 sequences are LNHDA and SQIVND (reference sequence). CDR3: CASRTGLLTDTQYF. The CDR3 nucleotides read TGTGCCAGTAGGACGGGACTCTTAACGGATACGCAGTATTTT.

This clone was seen a single time. The rearrangement joins TRBV5-4 to TRBJ2-3, with a possible D match to TRBD2 (6 bases). The length of the CDR3 is 12 residues. Trimming removed 6 bases at V and 4 bases at J, with 9 bases between. The germline V gene has CDR1 SGHNT and CDR2 YYREEE (reference sequence). The CDR3 sequence is CASNGGSDTQYF. CDR3 in DNA: TGTGCCAGCAATGGGGGGTCAGATACGCAGTATTTT.

The chain has TRBV5-3 and TRBJ1-3; TRBD1 aligns across 8 bases. TRBV5-3 is an ORF, and what it does is uncertain. The ends lost 6 bases at V and 4 bases at J; junction bases unmatched: 12. This CDR3 is built from 16 residues. The DNA for the CDR3 is TGTGCCAGAACCCCTGACAGGGGTCCTTTCGGAAACACCATATATTTT. This translates into CARTPDRGPFGNTIYF.

This clone occurred once. The chain uses TRBV4-1 and TRBJ2-7; 7 bases agree with TRBD1. J was trimmed by 4 bases and V by 1 base; bases with no gene match: 10. There are 16 residues in the CDR3. CDR1 is MGHRA, CDR2 YSYEKL, per germline. The CDR3 spells CASSQGDSRGIYEQYF. DNA of the CDR3: TGCGCCAGCAGCCAAGGTGACAGCAGGGGGATTTACGAGCAGTACTTC.

This clone was observed once. The chain has TRBV6-5 and TRBJ1-3; D is ambiguous. CDR1 and CDR2 (germline): MNHEY, SVGAGI. V dropped 0 bases and J dropped 0 bases, with 9 bases sitting between them. The CDR3 is 16 amino acids. CDR3 in DNA: TGTGCCAGCAGTTACTCGTATGTCGTCTCTGGAAACACCATATATTTT. This sequence encodes CASSYSYVVSGNTIYF.

This clone showed up just once. The rearrangement links TRBV6-1 to TRBJ2-5; D ambiguous. Germline V gene lookup returns CDR1 MNHNS and CDR2 SASEGT. There are 13 residues in the CDR3. The V and J ends lost 3 bases and 4 bases respectively, with 9 bases between them. CDR3: CASSDRWPETQYF. In DNA form, the CDR3 reads TGTGCCAGCAGTGACCGCTGGCCAGAGACCCAGTACTTC.

V is TRBV6-6 and J is TRBJ1-2; 7 bases are a match to TRBD1. CDR3 size: 15 residues. The germline V gene has CDR1 MNHNY and CDR2 SVGAGI (reference sequence). Losses at the gene ends were 7 bases for V and 1 base for J; bases not matched to a gene: 9. Here the CDR3 DNA reads TGTGCCAGCATCGGCAGGGGGGGCTATAACTATGGCTACACCTTC. Translating gives CASIGRGGYNYGYTF.

This chain links TRBV10-3 with TRBJ2-5; D not certain. Matching the DNA end better, TRBJ2-7 makes the J call doubtful. Germline lookup yields CDR1 ENHRY and CDR2 SYGVKD. The CDR3 covers 13 residues. The CDR3 DNA reads TGTGCCATCAGTGATCCGCTCGCCTACGAGCAGTACTTC. Protein: CAISDPLAYEQYF.

This rearrangement joins TRBV6-5 to TRBJ1-5; D gene unclear. The germline V and J ends were trimmed by 6 bases and 0 bases, with 12 bases remaining between them. CDR1 is MNHEY, CDR2 SVGAGI, per germline. CDR3 length equals 15 residues. The CDR3 DNA follows: TGTGCCAGCAGCCCTCTGGATGTTAGCAATCAGCCCCAGCATTTT. Translation gives CASSPLDVSNQPQHF.

The V call is TRBV7-2, the J call TRBJ2-2, with 8 bases aligning to TRBD2. The CDR3 spans 16 residues. The V gene end was trimmed by 0 bases and the J gene end by 5 bases; junction bases not matched to a gene: 5. In germline, CDR1 is SGHTA, CDR2 FQGNSA. The CDR3 sequence is CASSLAPGLVTGELFF. The CDR3 nucleotides are TGTGCCAGCAGCTTAGCCCCGGGACTAGTTACCGGGGAGCTGTTTTTT.

This chain uses TRBV7-9 with TRBJ2-1; D is perhaps TRBD1 (5 bases). The germline CDR1 and CDR2 sequences are SEHNR and FQNEAQ (reference sequence). This CDR3 comprises 11 residues. V was shortened by 1 base and J by 11 bases, with 6 bases between the two germline ends. The CDR3: CASSLGQKQFF. As DNA, the CDR3 is TGTGCCAGCAGCTTAGGACAGAAGCAGTTCTTC.

The genes are TRBV2 and TRBJ2-1; D unclear. Per the germline V gene, CDR1 is SNHLY and CDR2 is FYNNEI. The CDR3 spans 12 residues. V shed 3 bases and J shed 13 bases, with 13 bases lying between them. CDR3 sequence: CASSELTGPQFF. The CDR3 nucleotides are TGTGCCAGCAGTGAGCTAACGGGTCCTCAGTTCTTC.

The V call is TRBV7-2, the J call TRBJ2-7; D perhaps matches TRBD1 (7 bases). The CDR3 loop spans 14 amino acids. Germline values: CDR1 SGHTA, CDR2 FQGNSA. The V end lost 3 bases, the J end lost 2 bases, and 11 bases lay between the germline ends. CDR3 protein: CASSFGGGPYEQYF. CDR3 nucleotide sequence: TGTGCCAGCAGCTTCGGAGGGGGCCCCTACGAGCAGTACTTC.